This entry concerns a single T cell receptor beta chain. Its antigen is as yet unknown. Repertoires were generated with immunoSEQ multiplex PCR, while TCRdb's copy carries only in-frame clones and drops some. The sample records over 75,000 clones, about 89% being singletons. Germline V CDR1 and CDR2: SNHLY, FYNNEI. The CDR3 has 13 residues. V lost 7 bases and J lost 4, with 11 bases in between. These data originate in a study of T cell responses to AZD1222 COVID-19 vaccine. Study-level findings and limits: Donors in the cohort were predominantly white British and more often female, and clonal diversity was possibly underestimated. Close to half of spike-specific TCRs reportedly recognize unmutated variant regions.

J is TRBJ1-5 and V is TRBV2; D gene uncertain. The receptor comes from an adult in good health. The sample was peripheral blood, taken on day 0 of AZD1222 vaccination. CDR3 residues: CASTGWVNQPQHF. The CDR3 DNA reads TGTGCCAGCACCGGTTGGGTAAATCAGCCCCAGCATTTT.